A single sample is the source of the 29 T cell receptor beta chains below, sequenced in a study of cytomegalovirus exposure and HLA in healthy donors. PCR involved 60 Vbeta and 13 Jbeta primers. Method: immunoSEQ multiplex PCR; TCRdb's copy keeps in-frame clones and lacks some. The data show around 37,000 clones, around 85% seen once. Source material: PBMCs. The source is a man aged 50-59 years in good health and CMV-seronegative.

Of note for this clone: At one end, the junction sequence differs from germline, possibly due to a read error. The V call is TRBV7-9, the J call TRBJ1-1; D may be TRBD1 (6 bases). Germline V gives CDR1 SEHNR, CDR2 FQNEAQ (reference sequence). The CDR3 runs 12 residues. The CDR3 loop reads CSSSVQGEEAFF. The CDR3 DNA reads as TGTTCCAGCAGCGTACAGGGAGAGGAAGCTTTCTTT.

The gene calls are TRBV6-6 and TRBJ2-7, with D possibly TRBD2 on 5 matching bases. V was clipped by 0 bases and J by 7 bases, with 10 bases between them. The CDR3 extends over 13 amino acids. Per germline, CDR1 MNHNY and CDR2 SVGAGI (reference sequence). CDR3 sequence reads: CASSYSAGGEQYF. The CDR3 bases are TGTGCCAGCAGTTACTCGGCGGGCGGGGAGCAGTACTTC.

The sample holds one count of this clone. The chain carries TRBV7-6 and TRBJ2-3; D remains unclear. V lost 1 base to trimming and J lost 2 bases, with 7 bases between them. CDR3 length equals 14 residues. The germline CDR1 and CDR2 sequences are SGHVS and FNYEAQ. CDR3 protein: CASSLGAATDTQYF. CDR3 in DNA: TGTGCCAGCAGCTTAGGGGCAGCCACAGATACGCAGTATTTT.

V usage is TRBV5-5 and J usage is TRBJ2-3; 11 bases line up with TRBD2. CDR3 size: 15 residues. Germline V gives CDR1 SGHKS, CDR2 YYEKEE (reference sequence). J was trimmed by 2 bases and V by 4 bases; bases with no gene match: 3. CDR3 in amino acids: CASSPGLADTDTQYF. The CDR3 bases are TGTGCCAGCAGCCCGGGACTAGCGGACACAGATACGCAGTATTTT.

The chain uses TRBV28 and TRBJ1-4; D is possibly TRBD1 (5 bases). Germline V CDR1 and CDR2: MDHEN, SYDVKM. The CDR3 consists of 15 residues. V was shortened by 3 bases and J by 0 bases, with 8 bases between the two germline ends. CDR3 coding DNA: TGTGCCAGCAGTTTGGGAGGGGCAACTAATGAAAAACTGTTTTTT. Translation: CASSLGGATNEKLFF. Using reference TRBV28 and TRBJ1-4 for the parts outside the CDR3, the full variable domain is DVKVTQSSRYLVKRTGEKVFLECVQDMDHENMFWYRQDPGLGLRLIYFSYDVKMKEKGDIPEGYSVSREKKERFSLILESASTNQTSMYLCASSLGGATNEKLFFGSGTQLSVL.

The chain carries TRBV19 and TRBJ1-2; D is unresolved. Trimming pared 7 bases from V and 7 bases from J, leaving 22 bases between. CDR1 LNHDA and CDR2 SQIVND come from the germline V gene (reference sequence). This CDR3 has 15 residues. For the CDR3, the DNA is TGTGCCAGTAACTCCCGGTCGAGTGGGCAGCCTGGCTACACCTTC. Its translation: CASNSRSSGQPGYTF.

The V gene is TRBV28, the J gene TRBJ2-7, with D maybe TRBD1 (7 bases). The CDR3 has 12 residues. Trimming removed 6 bases from V and 3 bases from J, with 9 bases in between. Germline CDR1 reads MDHEN; CDR2 reads SYDVKM. The CDR3 DNA follows: TGTGCCAGCAGCCAGGGGGGCTACGAGCAGTACTTC. It codes for CASSQGGYEQYF. Together with reference TRBV28 and TRBJ2-7, the CDR3 gives the full variable domain: DVKVTQSSRYLVKRTGEKVFLECVQDMDHENMFWYRQDPGLGLRLIYFSYDVKMKEKGDIPEGYSVSREKKERFSLILESASTNQTSMYLCASSQGGYEQYFGPGTRLTVT.

The V gene is TRBV13, the J gene TRBJ2-1; TRBD1 aligns across 7 bases. The CDR3 is 14 amino acids. V lost 2 bases and J lost 5; bases outside the gene matches: 3. The germline gives CDR1 PRHDT, CDR2 FYEKMQ (reference sequence). In nucleotides, the CDR3 is TGTGCCAGCAGCTTAAGGACAGGTCACAATGAGCAGTTCTTC. This gives the protein CASSLRTGHNEQFF.

The chain joins TRBV5-1 to TRBJ1-6, with TRBD1 matching 9 bases. The J segment lost 9 bases and the V segment lost 6 bases, leaving 7 bases of the junction unmatched. Germline V gives CDR1 SGHRS, CDR2 YFSETQ. The CDR3 has 14 residues. CDR3 sequence reads: CASTSATGGSPLHF. The CDR3 DNA sequence: TGCGCCAGCACCTCGGCGACAGGGGGTTCACCCCTCCACTTT.

The chain combines TRBV6-1 with TRBJ1-2, with a weak D call TRBD1 (6 bases). Trimming removed 7 bases from V and 1 base from J, with 10 bases in between. This CDR3 is 13 amino acids long. Germline CDR1 is MNHNS and CDR2 is SASEGT. CDR3 DNA sequence: TGTGCCAGCAACCAGGACAGTAACTATGGCTACACCTTC. It is translated as CASNQDSNYGYTF.

This clone appeared a few times. As DNA, the CDR3 is TGTGCCAGCAGTCCTCCCGACAGGGGGGGCTACACCTTC. Its translation is CASSPPDRGGYTF. The genes are TRBV6-6 and TRBJ1-2, with 9 bases lining up with TRBD1. After removal of 5 bases from V and 8 bases from J, the junction contained 6 bases not matched to a gene. Germline V gene data show CDR1 as MNHNY and CDR2 as SVGAGI (reference sequence). The CDR3 is made up of 13 amino acids.

This clone was counted a single time. J is TRBJ2-1 and V is TRBV7-6; possibly TRBD2 for D (5 bases). V was trimmed by 0 bases and J by 6 bases, leaving 9 bases between them. Germline values: CDR1 SGHVS, CDR2 FNYEAQ. The CDR3 is 14 residues long. CDR3 coding DNA: TGTGCCAGCAGCTTAGCGGGAGAGGGCAATGAGCAGTTCTTC. Encoded protein: CASSLAGEGNEQFF.

The V and J genes are TRBV5-1 and TRBJ2-5, with TRBD2 as a possible D gene (6 bases). This CDR3 comprises 13 residues. Germline assignment: CDR1 SGHRS and CDR2 YFSETQ. V dropped 0 bases and J dropped 4 bases, with 7 bases sitting between them. The CDR3 DNA is TGCGCCAGCAGCTTGGGGAGGGGAGAGACCCAGTACTTC. Translation gives CASSLGRGETQYF.

J is TRBJ2-1 and V is TRBV7-2; 13 bases match TRBD2. CDR3 length: 16 amino acids. Trimming cost V 6 bases and J 9 bases; bases outside gene matches: 11. Germline V gene sequence: CDR1 SGHTA, CDR2 FQGNSA. The CDR3 here is CASSFRLAGGTVEQFF. The CDR3 region has the DNA TGTGCCAGCAGTTTTAGACTAGCGGGGGGCACGGTTGAGCAGTTCTTC.

The table lists this clone with a few counts. The genes are TRBV5-1 and TRBJ1-6, with 8 bases fitting TRBD1. The CDR3 extends over 19 amino acids. After removal of 0 bases from V and 3 bases from J, the junction contained 11 bases not matched to a gene. The germline gives CDR1 SGHRS, CDR2 YFSETQ. CDR3 amino acids: CASSLAPSLGQGYNSPLHF. In DNA form, the CDR3 reads TGCGCCAGCAGCTTGGCCCCCTCTTTAGGACAGGGCTATAATTCACCCCTCCACTTT.

The V gene is TRBV18, the J gene TRBJ2-5, with 15 bases aligning to TRBD2. Germline V gene data show CDR1 as KGHSH and CDR2 as LQKENI. Unmatched junction bases numbered 4, after V lost 3 bases and J lost 2 bases. This CDR3 is built from 17 residues. CDR3 coding DNA: TGTGCCAGCTCACCCCGGACTAGCGGGAGGGCACAAGAGACCCAGTACTTC. This gives the protein CASSPRTSGRAQETQYF.

This clone appeared a few times. V gene TRBV11-1 combines with J gene TRBJ2-7; 11 bases line up with TRBD2. Germline CDR1 SGHAT, CDR2 FQDESV (reference sequence). The V gene end was trimmed by 5 bases and the J gene end by 4 bases; junction bases not matched to a gene: 7. The CDR3 has 15 amino acids. The CDR3 region is CASSLPSGRRYEQYF. The CDR3 DNA is TGTGCCAGCAGCCTCCCTAGCGGGAGGAGGTACGAGCAGTACTTC.

This chain connects TRBV18 to TRBJ2-2; D unresolved. The CDR3 length is 15 residues. The ends were cut back, 4 bases at V and 0 bases at J, with 9 bases in the middle. Germline CDR1 and CDR2: KGHSH and LQKENI. The DNA of the CDR3 is TGTGCCAGCTCACAAAACACAGCGAACACCGGGGAGCTGTTTTTT. Translated: CASSQNTANTGELFF.

V usage is TRBV7-8 and J usage is TRBJ1-2, with 7 bases identical to TRBD1. V was pared by 5 bases and J by 2 bases, with 2 bases of the junction left unmatched. Looked up from germline, CDR1 is SGHVS and CDR2 is FQNEAQ. This CDR3 spans 13 amino acids. The CDR3 DNA reads as TGTGCCAGCAGCGTACAGGGGAACTATGGCTACACCTTC. Protein product: CASSVQGNYGYTF.

This chain connects TRBV11-1 to TRBJ2-7; 11 nucleotides align to TRBD2. There are 16 residues in the CDR3. Losses at the gene ends were 3 bases for V and 3 bases for J; bases not matched to a gene: 7. The germline CDR1 and CDR2 sequences are SGHAT and FQDESV (reference sequence). CDR3 residues: CASSLEGLADYYEQYF. Here the CDR3 DNA reads TGTGCCAGCAGCTTGGAGGGACTAGCGGATTACTACGAGCAGTACTTC.

This chain joins TRBV5-1 and TRBJ2-7; D is undetermined. V was clipped by 1 base and J by 0 bases, with 5 bases between them. The CDR3 has 13 amino acids. Germline V gene data show CDR1 as SGHRS and CDR2 as YFSETQ. The CDR3 DNA sequence: TGCGCCAGCAGCTTGCGTAGCTCCTACGAGCAGTACTTC. Translation: CASSLRSSYEQYF.

The genes are TRBV2 and TRBJ1-4; the match to TRBD1 covers 7 bases. The CDR3 loop spans 13 amino acids. In germline, CDR1 is SNHLY, CDR2 FYNNEI. The V and J ends lost 7 bases and 4 bases, in that order; junction bases with no gene match: 3. The CDR3 loop is CASNRDSNEKLFF. The CDR3, as DNA: TGTGCCAGCAACCGGGACAGTAATGAAAAACTGTTTTTT.

The chain couples TRBV29-1 to TRBJ2-5; the D gene is possibly TRBD2 (6 bases). V lost 6 bases and J lost 4, with 18 bases in between. Germline V lookup: CDR1 SQVTM, CDR2 ANQGSEA. The CDR3 extends over 14 amino acids. The CDR3 sequence is CSVQSRGTGETQYF. CDR3 coding DNA: TGCAGCGTCCAATCCCGGGGGACGGGAGAGACCCAGTACTTC.

Turning to this clone: Other nucleotide sequences from this sample produce the same CDR3. This sequence joins TRBV27 and TRBJ2-2; no clear D gene. The CDR3 is 12 residues long. Trimming took 5 bases from V and 5 from J, leaving 6 bases between them. The germline CDR1 and CDR2 sequences are MNHEY and SMNVEV (reference sequence). In nucleotides, the CDR3 is TGTGCCAGCAGTCCCTTGACCGGGGAGCTGTTTTTT. Translating it yields CASSPLTGELFF.

V and J are TRBV28 and TRBJ2-5; TRBD2 might be the D (6 bases). The DNA end is a closer match to TRBJ2-7, so the J assignment may be wrong. Germline loops: CDR1 MDHEN, CDR2 SYDVKM. The CDR3 spans 13 residues. CDR3: CASSATSFPEQYF. CDR3 nucleotides: TGTGCCAGCAGTGCAACTAGCTTCCCCGAGCAGTACTTC.

This chain joins TRBV28 and TRBJ1-1, with D perhaps TRBD1 (6 bases). The germline V gene encodes CDR1 MDHEN and CDR2 SYDVKM. The CDR3 is 14 residues long. V lost 7 bases and J lost 0, with 12 bases in between. CDR3 region: CASTRTEMNTEAFF. The CDR3 DNA is TGTGCCAGCACTCGGACAGAGATGAACACTGAAGCTTTCTTT.

The V gene is TRBV4-2, the J gene TRBJ2-5; a possible D gene is TRBD1 (6 bases). The CDR3 loop spans 13 amino acids. Trimming took off 7 bases at V and 2 bases at J, with 11 bases between the two ends. Germline CDR1 is LGHNA and CDR2 is YNFKEQ. CDR3 amino acids: CASTPTGQETQYF. In DNA, the CDR3 is TGTGCCAGCACCCCGACAGGACAAGAGACCCAGTACTTC.

The chain uses TRBV6-5 and TRBJ2-2; the D gene is possibly TRBD2 (6 bases). The germline gives CDR1 MNHEY, CDR2 SVGAGI. The CDR3 sequence is 15 residues long. The V gene lost 7 bases and the J gene lost 0 bases, with 12 bases spanning the gap. CDR3 in DNA: TGTGCCAGCACCCCGGGAGCGGCGAACACCGGGGAGCTGTTTTTT. It encodes CASTPGAANTGELFF.

In this sample, this clone turned up once. The V gene is TRBV5-1, the J gene TRBJ1-2; D not certain. The CDR3 has 13 amino acids. V shed 2 bases and J shed 1 base, with 6 bases lying between them. Germline V CDR1 and CDR2: SGHRS, YFSETQ. CDR3: CASSFVSNYGYTF. The CDR3 region has the DNA TGCGCCAGCAGCTTTGTCAGTAACTATGGCTACACCTTC.